This T cell receptor (beta chain) was captured by sequencing in a study of Graves' ophthalmopathy and Graves' hyperthyroidism. This clonotype has just a few counts. V was shortened by 0 bases and J by 4 bases, with 15 bases between the two germline ends. Germline values: CDR1 SGHNT, CDR2 YENEEA. CDR3 length equals 16 residues. In this cohort, patients with other autoimmune diseases, uncontrolled infections, pregnancy or lactation were excluded. Amplification targeted the TCR beta CDR3 regions, with RNA transcripts as the source material. Investigators did first-round RT-PCR with HTBI primers, then second-round multiplex PCR. TCRdb itself ran the multiplex PCR reads through MiXCR, one entry per CDR3 protein. Of over a million distinct CDR3 sequences listed, about 38% are singletons.

Material for sequencing was peripheral blood or thyroid tissue (not recorded which). This clonotype was obtained from an adult man with Graves' hyperthyroidism. This sequence joins TRBV11-3 and TRBJ1-2; tentative D call: TRBD1 (6 bases). The CDR3 sequence: CASSLDPGQGLYGYTF. CDR3 nucleotide sequence: TGTGCCAGCAGCTTAGATCCCGGGCAGGGGCTCTATGGCTACACCTTC.